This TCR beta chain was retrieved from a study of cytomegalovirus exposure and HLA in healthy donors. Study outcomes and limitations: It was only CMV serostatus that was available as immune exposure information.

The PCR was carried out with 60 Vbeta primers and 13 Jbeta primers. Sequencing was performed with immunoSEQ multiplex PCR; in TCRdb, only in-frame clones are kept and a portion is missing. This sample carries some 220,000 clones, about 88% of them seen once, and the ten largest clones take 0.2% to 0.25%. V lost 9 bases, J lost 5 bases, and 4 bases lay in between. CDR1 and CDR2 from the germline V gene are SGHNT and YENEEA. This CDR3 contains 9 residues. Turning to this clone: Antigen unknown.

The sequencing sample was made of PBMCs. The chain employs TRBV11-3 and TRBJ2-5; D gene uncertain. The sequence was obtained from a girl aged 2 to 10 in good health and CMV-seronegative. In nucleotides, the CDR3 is TGTGCCAGATCGGAGACCCAGTACTTC. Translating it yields CARSETQYF. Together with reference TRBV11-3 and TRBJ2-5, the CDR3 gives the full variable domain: EAGVVQSPRYKIIEKKQPVAFWCNPISGHNTLYWYLQNLGQGPELLIRYENEEAVDDSQLPKDRFSAERLKGVDSTLKIQPAELGDSAVYLCARSETQYFGPGTRLLVL.